The rows below give T cell receptor beta chains drawn from one sample of a study of identifying expanded T cells in peripheral blood. Clones were read by immunoSEQ multiplex PCR, and TCRdb kept only the in-frame ones, dropping some. Of over 100,000 clones in the sample, 88% were seen once. The sequenced sample was blood. The receptors were sampled from a person aged 18 to 69 in good health. Both conserved end residues are part of each CDR3. Fields, in order: clone size, V gene, J gene, D gene, CDR3 protein, CDR3 DNA. The D gene is left open where the match is weak. Clone size is shown for a subset of rows, as once, few, many or a class of expanded clone.

>NA|TRBV5-6|TRBJ1-6|NA
CASSYGTGFSPLHF
TGTGCCAGCAGCTACGGGACGGGTTTTTCACCCCTCCACTTT
>NA|TRBV9|TRBJ2-2|NA
CASSVARVTGELFF
TGTGCCAGCAGCGTAGCGAGGGTCACCGGGGAGCTGTTTTTT
>once|TRBV11-2|TRBJ2-5|NA
CASSLNRETQYF
TGTGCCAGCAGCTTGAATCGGGAGACCCAGTACTTC
>NA|TRBV10-1|TRBJ2-1|NA
CASGPAGYNEQFF
TGCGCCAGCGGACCGGCAGGCTACAATGAGCAGTTCTTC
>NA|TRBV4-1|TRBJ2-3|TRBD2
CASSTRGLAGTQTSTDTQYF
TGCGCCAGCAGCACCCGGGGCCTAGCGGGGACCCAAACTAGCACAGATACGCAGTATTTT
>NA|TRBV11-2|TRBJ2-4|NA
CASSLEGALNIQYF
TGTGCCAGCAGCTTGGAGGGGGCGTTGAACATTCAGTACTTC
>NA|TRBV2|TRBJ1-2|TRBD1
CASIDRGYGYTF
TGTGCCAGCATTGACAGGGGGTATGGCTACACCTTC
>NA|TRBV5-4|TRBJ2-1|NA
CASSLPGRDEQFF
TGTGCCAGCAGCTTGCCAGGCAGGGATGAGCAGTTCTTC
>NA|TRBV6-6|TRBJ2-7|NA
CASSPPGTNEQYF
TGTGCCAGCAGCCCGCCGGGGACGAACGAGCAGTACTTC
>NA|TRBV5-1|TRBJ2-7|NA
CASSPGRGGDYEQYF
TGCGCCAGCAGCCCAGGAAGAGGGGGGGACTACGAGCAGTACTTC
>NA|TRBV5-1|TRBJ2-7|NA
CASSLNPTGSSYEQYF
TGCGCCAGCAGCTTGAATCCGACTGGGAGCTCCTACGAGCAGTACTTC
>NA|TRBV13|TRBJ1-4|NA
CASSLSLGKLFF
TGTGCCAGCAGCCTTTCTTTGGGAAAACTGTTTTTT
>NA|TRBV6-1|TRBJ1-1|NA
CASRPRENTEAFF
TGTGCCAGCAGACCCAGGGAGAACACTGAAGCTTTCTTT
>NA|TRBV10-1|TRBJ2-7|TRBD2
CASSESGTSRYEQYF
TGCGCCAGCAGTGAGTCGGGGACTAGCAGGTACGAGCAGTACTTC
>NA|TRBV13|TRBJ2-3|NA
CASSPRRGTDTQYF
TGTGCCAGCAGCCCCCGCAGAGGCACAGATACGCAGTATTTT
>NA|TRBV27|TRBJ2-3|TRBD1
CASRHRGPTDTQYF
TGTGCCAGCAGACACAGGGGGCCAACGGATACGCAGTATTTT
>NA|TRBV5-4|TRBJ2-2|TRBD2
CASSFPGAGGTGELFF
TGTGCCAGCAGCTTTCCCGGGGCGGGAGGAACCGGGGAGCTGTTTTTT
>NA|TRBV5-1|TRBJ1-6|NA
CASSLTESYNSPLHF
TGCGCCAGCAGCTTGACAGAGTCATATAATTCACCCCTCCACTTT
>NA|TRBV4-2|TRBJ2-7|TRBD1
CASSLDRGSYEQYF
TGTGCCAGCAGTCTTGACAGGGGATCTTACGAGCAGTACTTC
>NA|TRBV28|TRBJ1-1|NA
CASSMNTEAFF
TGTGCCAGTAGCATGAACACTGAAGCTTTCTTT
>NA|TRBV7-3|TRBJ1-1|NA
CASSRGGGNTEAFF
TGTGCCAGCAGTCGTGGGGGCGGCAACACTGAAGCTTTCTTT
>NA|TRBV20-1|TRBJ2-7|NA
CSARDDYEQYF
TGCAGTGCTAGGGACGACTACGAGCAGTACTTC
>NA|TRBV28|TRBJ1-5|NA
CASSEGRNYQPQHF
TGTGCCAGCAGCGAGGGCAGGAATTATCAGCCCCAGCATTTT
>NA|TRBV2|TRBJ1-5|NA
CASSVGGGSNQPQHF
TGTGCCAGCAGTGTAGGAGGGGGTAGCAATCAGCCCCAGCATTTT
>once|TRBV11-3|TRBJ2-2|NA
CASSLVGGNTGELFF
TGTGCCAGCAGCTTAGTTGGGGGGAACACCGGGGAGCTGTTTTTT
>NA|TRBV14|TRBJ2-1|TRBD2
CASSPQAGWDEQFF
TGTGCCAGCAGTCCCCAAGCGGGGTGGGATGAGCAGTTCTTC
>NA|TRBV7-2|TRBJ2-2|NA
CASSFPKGVNTGELFF
TGTGCCAGCAGCTTTCCCAAGGGGGTGAATACCGGGGAGCTGTTTTTT
>NA|TRBV18|TRBJ2-3|NA
CASSPPQGITDTQYF
TGTGCCAGCTCACCACCGCAGGGTATCACAGATACGCAGTATTTT
>NA|TRBV5-1|TRBJ2-6|TRBD1
CASSSTGGAGANVLTF
TGCGCCAGCAGTTCGACAGGGGGAGCTGGGGCCAACGTCCTGACTTTC
>once|TRBV6-6|TRBJ1-5|NA
CASSYGGGPFQPQHF
TGTGCCAGCAGTTACGGGGGGGGGCCATTTCAGCCCCAGCATTTT
>NA|TRBV7-2|TRBJ2-1|TRBD2
CASSLNQAGGVEQFF
TGTGCCAGCAGCTTAAATCAAGCGGGAGGTGTTGAGCAGTTCTTC
>NA|TRBV25-1|TRBJ1-3|NA
CASSPIRAGNTIYF
TGTGCCAGCAGCCCGATAAGAGCTGGAAACACCATATATTTT
>NA|TRBV5-4|TRBJ2-7|NA
CASRPVGGGSYEQYF
TGTGCCAGCAGACCGGTCGGGGGTGGCTCCTACGAGCAGTACTTC
>NA|TRBV4-1|TRBJ1-2|NA
CASSRRGGLADGYTF
TGCGCCAGCAGCCGTAGAGGGGGGCTCGCAGATGGCTACACCTTC
>NA|TRBV29-1|TRBJ1-1|NA
CSVEWDPTAEAFF
TGCAGCGTTGAATGGGACCCAACCGCCGAAGCTTTCTTT
>NA|TRBV5-1|TRBJ2-3|NA
CASSGPGLAIRSDTQYF
TGCGCCAGCAGCGGGCCGGGACTCGCAATTCGGTCAGATACGCAGTATTTT
>NA|TRBV25-1|TRBJ2-5|NA
CASTEGGLQETQYF
TGTGCCAGCACCGAAGGTGGGTTGCAGGAGACCCAGTACTTC